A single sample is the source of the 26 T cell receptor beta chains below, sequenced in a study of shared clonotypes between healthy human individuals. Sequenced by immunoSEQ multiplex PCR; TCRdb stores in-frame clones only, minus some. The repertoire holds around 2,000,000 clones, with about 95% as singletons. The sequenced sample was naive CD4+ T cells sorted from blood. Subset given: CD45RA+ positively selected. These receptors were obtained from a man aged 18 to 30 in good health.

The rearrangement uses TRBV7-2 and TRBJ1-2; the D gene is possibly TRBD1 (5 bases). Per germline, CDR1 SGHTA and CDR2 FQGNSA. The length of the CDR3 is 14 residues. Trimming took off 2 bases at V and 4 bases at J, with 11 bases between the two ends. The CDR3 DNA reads TGTGCCAGCAGCTTATTGGGGCAGGGCTATGGCTACACCTTC. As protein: CASSLLGQGYGYTF.

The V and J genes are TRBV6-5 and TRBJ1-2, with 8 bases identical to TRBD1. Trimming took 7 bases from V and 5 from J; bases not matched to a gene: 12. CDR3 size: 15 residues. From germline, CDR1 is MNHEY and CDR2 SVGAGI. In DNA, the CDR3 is TGTGCCAGCATCCCGGGGCCAGGGGGCAGATATGGCTACACCTTC. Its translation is CASIPGPGGRYGYTF.

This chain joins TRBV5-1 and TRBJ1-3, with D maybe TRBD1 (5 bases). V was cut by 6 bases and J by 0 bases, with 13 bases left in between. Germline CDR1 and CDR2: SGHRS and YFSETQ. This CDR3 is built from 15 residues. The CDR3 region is CASMGDGYSGNTIYF. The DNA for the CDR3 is TGCGCCAGCATGGGGGACGGATACTCTGGAAACACCATATATTTT.

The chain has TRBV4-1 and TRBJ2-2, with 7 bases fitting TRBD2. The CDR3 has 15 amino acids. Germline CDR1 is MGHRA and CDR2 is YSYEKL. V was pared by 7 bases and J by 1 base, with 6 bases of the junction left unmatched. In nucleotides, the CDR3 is TGCGCCAGCACCTACTCGGGAGGGAACACCGGGGAGCTGTTTTTT. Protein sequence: CASTYSGGNTGELFF.

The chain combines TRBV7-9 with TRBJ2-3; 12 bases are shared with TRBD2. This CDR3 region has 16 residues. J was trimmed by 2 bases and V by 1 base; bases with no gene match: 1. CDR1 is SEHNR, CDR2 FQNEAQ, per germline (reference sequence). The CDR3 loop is CASSLGTSGTTDTQYF. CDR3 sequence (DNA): TGTGCCAGCAGCTTAGGGACTAGCGGGACCACAGATACGCAGTATTTT.

The CDR3 DNA reads as TGCGCCAGCAGCTTGGATGGGATCAATCAGCCCCAGCATTTT. As protein: CASSLDGINQPQHF. V usage is TRBV5-1 and J usage is TRBJ1-5; no reliable D call. The CDR3 runs 14 residues. Germline lookup yields CDR1 SGHRS and CDR2 YFSETQ. The ends were cut back, 0 bases at V and 3 bases at J, with 7 bases in the middle.

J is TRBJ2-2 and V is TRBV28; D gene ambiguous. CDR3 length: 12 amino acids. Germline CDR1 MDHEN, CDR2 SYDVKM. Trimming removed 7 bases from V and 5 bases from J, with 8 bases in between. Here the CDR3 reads CASTLNTGELFF. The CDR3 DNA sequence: TGTGCCAGCACCCTAAATACCGGGGAGCTGTTTTTT. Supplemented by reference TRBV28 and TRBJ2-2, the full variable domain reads DVKVTQSSRYLVKRTGEKVFLECVQDMDHENMFWYRQDPGLGLRLIYFSYDVKMKEKGDIPEGYSVSREKKERFSLILESASTNQTSMYLCASTLNTGELFFGEGSRLTVL.

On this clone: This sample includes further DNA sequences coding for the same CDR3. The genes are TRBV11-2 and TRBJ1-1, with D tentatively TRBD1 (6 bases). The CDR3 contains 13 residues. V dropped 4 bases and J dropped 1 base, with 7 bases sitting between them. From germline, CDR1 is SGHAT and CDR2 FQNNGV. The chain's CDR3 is CASSSTGNTEAFF. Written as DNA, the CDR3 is TGTGCCAGCAGCTCGACAGGGAACACTGAAGCTTTCTTT. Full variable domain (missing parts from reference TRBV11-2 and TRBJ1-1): EAGVAQSPRYKIIEKRQSVAFWCNPISGHATLYWYQQILGQGPKLLIQFQNNGVVDDSQLPKDRFSAERLKGVDSTLKIQPAKLEDSAVYLCASSSTGNTEAFFGQGTRLTVV.

CDR3 DNA: TGTGCCAGCAGAGACACTGAAGCTTTCTTT. It codes for CASRDTEAFF. The chain is built from TRBV6-5 and TRBJ1-1; D unresolved. CDR1 and CDR2 from the germline V gene are MNHEY and SVGAGI. The V end was cut by 6 bases, the J end by 3 bases, with 2 bases between. The CDR3 loop spans 10 amino acids.

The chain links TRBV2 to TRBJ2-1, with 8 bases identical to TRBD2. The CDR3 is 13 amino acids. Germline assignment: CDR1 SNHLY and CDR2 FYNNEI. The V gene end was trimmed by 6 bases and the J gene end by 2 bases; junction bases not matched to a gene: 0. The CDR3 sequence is CASSGRAYNEQFF. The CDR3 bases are TGTGCCAGCAGCGGGAGGGCCTACAATGAGCAGTTCTTC.

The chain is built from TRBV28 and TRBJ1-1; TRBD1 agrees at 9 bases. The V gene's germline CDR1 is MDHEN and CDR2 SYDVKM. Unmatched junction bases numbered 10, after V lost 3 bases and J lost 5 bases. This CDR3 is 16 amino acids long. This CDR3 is CASSLVQGAGDTEAFF. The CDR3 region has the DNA TGTGCCAGCAGTTTGGTACAGGGGGCGGGGGATACTGAAGCTTTCTTT.

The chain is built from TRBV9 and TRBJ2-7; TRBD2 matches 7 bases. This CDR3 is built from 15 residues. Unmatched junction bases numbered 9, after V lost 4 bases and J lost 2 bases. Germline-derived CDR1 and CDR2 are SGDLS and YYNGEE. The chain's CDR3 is CASSSAASGPYEQYF. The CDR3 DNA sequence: TGTGCCAGCAGCTCCGCGGCTAGCGGACCCTACGAGCAGTACTTC.

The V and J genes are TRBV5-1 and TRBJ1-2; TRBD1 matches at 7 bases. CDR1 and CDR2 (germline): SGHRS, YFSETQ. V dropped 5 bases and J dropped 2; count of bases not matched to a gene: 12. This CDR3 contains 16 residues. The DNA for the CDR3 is TGCGCCAGCAGTCTGGCTTCAGGGACAGCAAACTATGGCTACACCTTC. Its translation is CASSLASGTANYGYTF. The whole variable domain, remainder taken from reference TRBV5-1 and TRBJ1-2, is KAGVTQTPRYLIKTRGQQVTLSCSPISGHRSVSWYQQTPGQGLQFLFEYFSETQRNKGNFPGRFSGRQFSNSRSEMNVSTLELGDSALYLCASSLASGTANYGYTFGSGTRLTVV.

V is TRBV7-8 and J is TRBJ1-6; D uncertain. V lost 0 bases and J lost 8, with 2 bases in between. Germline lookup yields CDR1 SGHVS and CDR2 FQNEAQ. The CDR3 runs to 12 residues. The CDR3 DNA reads TGTGCCAGCAGCTTAGCCGATTCACCCCTCCACTTT. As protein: CASSLADSPLHF.

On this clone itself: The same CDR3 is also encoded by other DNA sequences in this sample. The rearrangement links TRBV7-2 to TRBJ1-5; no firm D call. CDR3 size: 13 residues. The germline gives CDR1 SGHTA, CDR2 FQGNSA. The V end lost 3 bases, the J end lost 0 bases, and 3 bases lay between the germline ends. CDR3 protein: CASSFNSNQPQHF. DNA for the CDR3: TGTGCCAGCAGCTTCAATAGCAATCAGCCCCAGCATTTT. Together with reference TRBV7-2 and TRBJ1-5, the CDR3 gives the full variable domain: GAGVSQSPSNKVTEKGKDVELRCDPISGHTALYWYRQSLGQGLEFLIYFQGNSAPDKSGLPSDRFSAERTGGSVSTLTIQRTQQEDSAVYLCASSFNSNQPQHFGDGTRLSIL.

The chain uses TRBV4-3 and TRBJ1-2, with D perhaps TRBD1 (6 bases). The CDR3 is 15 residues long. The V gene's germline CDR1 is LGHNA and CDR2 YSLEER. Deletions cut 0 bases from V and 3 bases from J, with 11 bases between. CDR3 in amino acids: CASSQEIGQYYGYTF. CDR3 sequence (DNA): TGCGCCAGCAGCCAAGAAATCGGACAGTACTATGGCTACACCTTC.

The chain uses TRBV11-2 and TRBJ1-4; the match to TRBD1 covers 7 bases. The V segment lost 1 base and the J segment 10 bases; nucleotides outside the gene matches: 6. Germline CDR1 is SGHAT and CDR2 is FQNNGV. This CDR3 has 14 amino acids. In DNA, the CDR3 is TGTGCCAGCAGCTTAGGACAGGGTGTGGTAAAACTGTTTTTT. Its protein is CASSLGQGVVKLFF.

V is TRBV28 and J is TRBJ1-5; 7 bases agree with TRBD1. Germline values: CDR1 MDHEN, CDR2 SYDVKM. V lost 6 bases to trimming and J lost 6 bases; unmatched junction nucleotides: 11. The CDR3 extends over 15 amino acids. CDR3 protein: CASSRPTGVSQPQHF. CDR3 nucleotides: TGTGCCAGCAGCCGACCTACAGGGGTGAGTCAGCCCCAGCATTTT.

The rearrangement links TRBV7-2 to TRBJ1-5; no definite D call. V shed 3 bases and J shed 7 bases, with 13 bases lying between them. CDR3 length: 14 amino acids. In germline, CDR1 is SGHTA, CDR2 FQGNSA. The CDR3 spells CASSFLGLGQPQHF. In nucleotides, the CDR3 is TGTGCCAGCAGCTTCCTCGGTCTTGGGCAGCCCCAGCATTTT.

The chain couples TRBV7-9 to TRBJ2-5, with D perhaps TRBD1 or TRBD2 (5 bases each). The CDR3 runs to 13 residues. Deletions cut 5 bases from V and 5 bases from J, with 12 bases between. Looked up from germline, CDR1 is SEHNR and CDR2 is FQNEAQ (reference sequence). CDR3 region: CASSGGSGETQYF. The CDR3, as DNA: TGTGCCAGCAGCGGGGGTTCTGGGGAGACCCAGTACTTC.

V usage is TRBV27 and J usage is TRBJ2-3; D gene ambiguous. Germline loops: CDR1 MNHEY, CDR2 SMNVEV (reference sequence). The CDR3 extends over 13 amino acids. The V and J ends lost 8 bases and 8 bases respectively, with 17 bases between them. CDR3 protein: CASRRTGPPTQYF. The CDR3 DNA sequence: TGTGCCAGCCGTCGAACCGGGCCCCCTACGCAGTATTTT.

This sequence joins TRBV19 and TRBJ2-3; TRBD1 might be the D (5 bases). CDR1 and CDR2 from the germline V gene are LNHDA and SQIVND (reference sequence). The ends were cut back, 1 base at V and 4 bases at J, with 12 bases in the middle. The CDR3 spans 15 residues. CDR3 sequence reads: CASSIGQGLADTQYF. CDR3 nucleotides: TGTGCCAGTAGTATAGGGCAGGGCCTGGCAGATACGCAGTATTTT.

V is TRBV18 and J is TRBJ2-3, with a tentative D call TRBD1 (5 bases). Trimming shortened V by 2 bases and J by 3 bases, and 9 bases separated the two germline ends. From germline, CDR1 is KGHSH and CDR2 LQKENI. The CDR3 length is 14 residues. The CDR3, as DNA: TGTGCCAGCTCACCATTCCAGGGTACAGATACGCAGTATTTT. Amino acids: CASSPFQGTDTQYF.

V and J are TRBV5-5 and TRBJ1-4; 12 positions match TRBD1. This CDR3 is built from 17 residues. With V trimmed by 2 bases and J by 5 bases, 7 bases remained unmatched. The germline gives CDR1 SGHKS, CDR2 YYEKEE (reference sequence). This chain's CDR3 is CASSFGTGGSRNEKLFF. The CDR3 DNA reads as TGTGCCAGCAGCTTTGGGACAGGGGGCTCTCGCAATGAAAAACTGTTTTTT.

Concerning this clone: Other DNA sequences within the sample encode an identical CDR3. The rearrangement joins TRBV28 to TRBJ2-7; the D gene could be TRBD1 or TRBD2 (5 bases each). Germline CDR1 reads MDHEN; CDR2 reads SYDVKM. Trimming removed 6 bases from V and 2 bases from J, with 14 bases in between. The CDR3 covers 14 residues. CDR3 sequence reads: CASRAGTATYEQYF. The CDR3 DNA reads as TGTGCCAGCAGAGCCGGGACCGCCACCTACGAGCAGTACTTC.

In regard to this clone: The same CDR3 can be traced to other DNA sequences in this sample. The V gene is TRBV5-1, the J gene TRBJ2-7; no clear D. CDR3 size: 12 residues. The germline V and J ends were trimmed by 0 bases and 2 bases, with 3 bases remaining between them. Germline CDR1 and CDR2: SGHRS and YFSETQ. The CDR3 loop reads CASSLEPYEQYF. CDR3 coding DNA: TGCGCCAGCAGCTTGGAACCCTACGAGCAGTACTTC.